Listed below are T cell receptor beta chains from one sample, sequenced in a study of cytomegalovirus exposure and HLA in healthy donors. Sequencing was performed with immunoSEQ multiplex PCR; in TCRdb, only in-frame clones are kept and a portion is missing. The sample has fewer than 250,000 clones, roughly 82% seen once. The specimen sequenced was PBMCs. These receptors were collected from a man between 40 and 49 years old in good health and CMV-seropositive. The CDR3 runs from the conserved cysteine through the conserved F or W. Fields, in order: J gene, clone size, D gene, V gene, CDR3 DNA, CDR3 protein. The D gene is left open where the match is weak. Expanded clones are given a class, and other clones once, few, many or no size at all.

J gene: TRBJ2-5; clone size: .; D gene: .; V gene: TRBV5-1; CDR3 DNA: TGCGCCAGCAGCTTGGCCCGTTTCGAGGCAGGACAGGAGACCCAGTACTTC; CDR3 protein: CASSLARFEAGQETQYF
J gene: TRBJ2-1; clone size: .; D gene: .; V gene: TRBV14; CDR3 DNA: TGTGCCAGCAGCCAACGGGACAACTCCTACAATGAGCAGTTCTTC; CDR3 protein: CASSQRDNSYNEQFF
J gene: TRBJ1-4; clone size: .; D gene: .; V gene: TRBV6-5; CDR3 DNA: TGTGCCAGCAGTTCCACCGGGACAAGGTCGCTAGAAAAACTGTTTTTT; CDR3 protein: CASSSTGTRSLEKLFF
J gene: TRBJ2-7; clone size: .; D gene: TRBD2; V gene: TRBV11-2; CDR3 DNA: TGTGCCAGCAGCTTTGACGGGAGGGTCTACGAGCAGTACTTC; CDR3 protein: CASSFDGRVYEQYF
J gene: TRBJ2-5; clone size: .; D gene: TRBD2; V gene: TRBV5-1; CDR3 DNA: TGCGCCAGCAGCTTGGATGCAGCGGGAGGGCCCCAAGAGACCCAGTACTTC; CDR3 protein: CASSLDAAGGPQETQYF
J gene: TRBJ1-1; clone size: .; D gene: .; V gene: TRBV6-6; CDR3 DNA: TGTGCCAGCAGTTCGACTACTGAAGCTTTCTTT; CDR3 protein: CASSSTTEAFF
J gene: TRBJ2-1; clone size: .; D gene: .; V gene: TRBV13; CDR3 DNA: TGTGCCAGCAGCTTAGACAGGCTGGAGCAGTTCTTC; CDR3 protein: CASSLDRLEQFF
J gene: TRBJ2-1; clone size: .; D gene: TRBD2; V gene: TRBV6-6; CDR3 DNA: TGTGCCAGCAGTTACCTGGCTAGCGGCAATGAGCAGTTCTTC; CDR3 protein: CASSYLASGNEQFF
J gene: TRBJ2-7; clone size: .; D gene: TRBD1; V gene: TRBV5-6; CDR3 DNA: TGTGCCAGCAGCTTGGGACAGGGGCCCTACGAGCAGTACTTC; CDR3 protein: CASSLGQGPYEQYF
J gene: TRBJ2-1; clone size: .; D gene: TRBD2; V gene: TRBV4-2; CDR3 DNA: TGTGCCAGCAGCCTTAGCGGGAGGGCCAAGTATGAGCAGTTCTTC; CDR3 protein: CASSLSGRAKYEQFF
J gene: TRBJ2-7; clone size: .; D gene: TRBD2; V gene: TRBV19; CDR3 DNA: TGTGCCAGTGGGACTAGCACGAGGGAGCAGTACTTC; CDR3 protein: CASGTSTREQYF
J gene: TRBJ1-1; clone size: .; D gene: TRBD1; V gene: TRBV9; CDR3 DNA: TGTGCCAGCAGCGAAGGGGACAGGGAAACTGAAGCTTTCTTT; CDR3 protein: CASSEGDRETEAFF
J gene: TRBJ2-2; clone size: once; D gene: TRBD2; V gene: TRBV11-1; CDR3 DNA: TGTGCCAGCAGCTTGGATTCGCGGGAGCGGGCCGGGGAGCTGTTTTTT; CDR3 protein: CASSLDSRERAGELFF
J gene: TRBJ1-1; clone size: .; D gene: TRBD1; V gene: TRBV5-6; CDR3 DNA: TGTGCCAGCAGCCCGGACAGGGTAGCTGAAGCTTTCTTT; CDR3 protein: CASSPDRVAEAFF
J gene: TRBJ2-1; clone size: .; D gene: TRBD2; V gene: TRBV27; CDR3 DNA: TGTGCCAGCAGCGGACTAGCGGGAGGGCCAAATGAGCAGTTCTTC; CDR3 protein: CASSGLAGGPNEQFF
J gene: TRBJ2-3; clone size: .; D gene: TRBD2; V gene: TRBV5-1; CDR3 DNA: TGCGCCAGCAGCCCAGCGGGAGGGCGGGCAGATACGCAGTATTTT; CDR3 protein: CASSPAGGRADTQYF
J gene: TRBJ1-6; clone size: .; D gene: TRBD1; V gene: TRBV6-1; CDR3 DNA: TGTGCCAGCAGCTCCCGGGACAGCCTTAATTCACCCCTCCACTTT; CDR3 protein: CASSSRDSLNSPLHF
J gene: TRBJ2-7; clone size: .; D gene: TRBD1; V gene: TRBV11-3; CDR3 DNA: TGTGCCAGCAGTGTCGGACAGGGCTACGAGCAGTACTTC; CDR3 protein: CASSVGQGYEQYF
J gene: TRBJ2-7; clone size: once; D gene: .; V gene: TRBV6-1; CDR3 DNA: TGTGCCAGCAGTGAGGGGGGCGGGGGTTCCAACGAGCAGTACTTC; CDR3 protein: CASSEGGGGSNEQYF
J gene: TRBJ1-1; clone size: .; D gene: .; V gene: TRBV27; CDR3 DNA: TGTGCCAGCAGTTTATCGGTAGGGGGAAACACTGAAGCTTTCTTT; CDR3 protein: CASSLSVGGNTEAFF
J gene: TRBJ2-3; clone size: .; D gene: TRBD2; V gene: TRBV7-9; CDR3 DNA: TGTGCCAGCAGCTCGGGACTAGCGGCAGATACGCAGTATTTT; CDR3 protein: CASSSGLAADTQYF
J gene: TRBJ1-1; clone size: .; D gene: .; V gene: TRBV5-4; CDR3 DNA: TGTGCCAGCAGCTTGGGTAGAACAGGGTACCTCACTGAAGCTTTCTTT; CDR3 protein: CASSLGRTGYLTEAFF
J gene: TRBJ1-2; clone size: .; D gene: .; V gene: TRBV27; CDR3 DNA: TGTGCCAGCAGTTTAGGTGCGGGAGCATTAAATGGCTACACCTTC; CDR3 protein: CASSLGAGALNGYTF
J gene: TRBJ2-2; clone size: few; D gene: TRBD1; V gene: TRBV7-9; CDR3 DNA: TGTGCCAGCAGGTCGGGACAGGACCTCGGGGAGCTGTTTTTT; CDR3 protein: CASRSGQDLGELFF
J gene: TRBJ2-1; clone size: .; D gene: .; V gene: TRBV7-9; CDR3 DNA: TGTGCCAGCAGCTCAGCATTACAGGGAATGACCCACAATGAGCAGTTCTTC; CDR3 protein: CASSSALQGMTHNEQFF
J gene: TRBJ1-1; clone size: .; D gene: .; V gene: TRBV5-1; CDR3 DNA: TGCGCCAGCAGCTTAGTTACGAGCACTGAAGCTTTCTTT; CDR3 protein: CASSLVTSTEAFF
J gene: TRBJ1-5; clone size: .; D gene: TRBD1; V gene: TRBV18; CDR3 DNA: TGTGCCAGCTCACTTACAGGGGGAGATAGCAATCAGCCCCAGCATTTT; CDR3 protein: CASSLTGGDSNQPQHF
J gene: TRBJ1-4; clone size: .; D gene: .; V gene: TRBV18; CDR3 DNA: TGTGCCAGCTCACTACAGGGTGGAGGAACTAATGAAAAACTGTTTTTT; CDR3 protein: CASSLQGGGTNEKLFF
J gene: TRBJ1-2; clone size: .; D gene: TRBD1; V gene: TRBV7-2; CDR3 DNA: TGTGCCAGCAGCTTAGGGACAGGGTATGGCTACACCTTC; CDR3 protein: CASSLGTGYGYTF
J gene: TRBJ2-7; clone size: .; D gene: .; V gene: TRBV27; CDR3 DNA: TGTGCCAGCAGATACAGGTACGAGCAGTACTTC; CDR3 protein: CASRYRYEQYF
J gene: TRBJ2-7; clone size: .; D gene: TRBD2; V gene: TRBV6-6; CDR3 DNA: TGTGCCAGCACCGAGGGACTAGCGGTCTACGAGCAGTACTTC; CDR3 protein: CASTEGLAVYEQYF
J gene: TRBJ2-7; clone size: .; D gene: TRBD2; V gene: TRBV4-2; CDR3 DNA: TGTGCCAGCAGCCAAGGTGGGTCTAGCGGGTTCTACGAGCAGTACTTC; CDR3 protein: CASSQGGSSGFYEQYF
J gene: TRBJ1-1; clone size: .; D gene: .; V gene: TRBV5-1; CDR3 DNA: TGCGCCAGCAGCTTGGCACCAGGGGCGAACACTGAAGCTTTCTTT; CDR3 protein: CASSLAPGANTEAFF
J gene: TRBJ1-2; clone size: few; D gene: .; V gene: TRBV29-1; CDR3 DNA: TGCAGCGTTGAAAAGGGGATCCCCTATGGCTACACCTTC; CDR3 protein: CSVEKGIPYGYTF
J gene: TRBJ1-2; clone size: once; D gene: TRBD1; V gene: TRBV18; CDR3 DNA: TGTGCCAGCTCACCACTTGACAGGGGGCTGAAGGGCTACACCTTC; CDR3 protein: CASSPLDRGLKGYTF
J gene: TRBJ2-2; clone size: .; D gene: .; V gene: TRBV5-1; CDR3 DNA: TGCGCCAGCAGCTTGGGGGACTACACCGGGGAGCTGTTTTTT; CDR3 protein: CASSLGDYTGELFF
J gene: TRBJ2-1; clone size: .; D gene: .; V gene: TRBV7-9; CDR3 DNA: TGTGCCAGCAGCTTAGGGCTCGTGGATGAGCAGTTCTTC; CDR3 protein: CASSLGLVDEQFF
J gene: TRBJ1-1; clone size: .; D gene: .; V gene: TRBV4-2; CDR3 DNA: TGTGCCAGCAGCCCCTTAGGACAAGGACAAAACACTGAAGCTTTCTTT; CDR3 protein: CASSPLGQGQNTEAFF
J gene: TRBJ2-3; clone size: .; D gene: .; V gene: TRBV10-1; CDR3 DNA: TGCGCCAGCAGCTCACAGGGTACAGATACGCAGTATTTT; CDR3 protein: CASSSQGTDTQYF
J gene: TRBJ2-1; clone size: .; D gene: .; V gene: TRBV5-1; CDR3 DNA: TGCGCCAGCAGCTCCCGACTAGAACGCTACAATGAGCAGTTCTTC; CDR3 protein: CASSSRLERYNEQFF
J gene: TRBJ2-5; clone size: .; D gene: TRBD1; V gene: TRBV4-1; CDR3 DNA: TGCGCCAGCAGCCAAGACAGGGGGCTCGGAGAGACCCAGTACTTC; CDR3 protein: CASSQDRGLGETQYF
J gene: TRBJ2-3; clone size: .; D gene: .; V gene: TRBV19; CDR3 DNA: TGTGCCAGTAGTATGGGACTGATGCCCACAGATACGCAGTATTTT; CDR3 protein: CASSMGLMPTDTQYF
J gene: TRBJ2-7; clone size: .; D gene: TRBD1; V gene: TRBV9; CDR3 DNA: TGTGCCAGCAGCGCAAATACCGGGACAGGGTTGTACGAGCAGTACTTC; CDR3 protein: CASSANTGTGLYEQYF
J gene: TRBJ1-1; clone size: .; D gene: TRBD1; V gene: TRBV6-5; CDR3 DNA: TGTGCCAGCAGGGGGACAGGGGGAATTTACGCTGAAGCTTTCTTT; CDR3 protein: CASRGTGGIYAEAFF
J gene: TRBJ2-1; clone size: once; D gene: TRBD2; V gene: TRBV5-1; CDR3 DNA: TGCGCCAGCAGCTTGGGCCCGGGACTAGCGAACAATGAGCAGTTCTTC; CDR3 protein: CASSLGPGLANNEQFF
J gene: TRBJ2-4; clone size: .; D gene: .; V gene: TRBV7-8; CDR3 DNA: TGTGCCAGCAGCCCTCCTCTACGGTTATCCAAAAACATTCAGTACTTC; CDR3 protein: CASSPPLRLSKNIQYF
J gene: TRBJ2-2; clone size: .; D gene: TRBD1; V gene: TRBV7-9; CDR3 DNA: TGTGCCAGCAGCTTACAGGGGGCTGACACCGGGGAGCTGTTTTTT; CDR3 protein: CASSLQGADTGELFF
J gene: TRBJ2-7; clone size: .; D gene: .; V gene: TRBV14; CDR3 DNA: TGTGCCAGCAGCCTCCCGCGCGGGGACTTGAACGAGCAGTACTTC; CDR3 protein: CASSLPRGDLNEQYF
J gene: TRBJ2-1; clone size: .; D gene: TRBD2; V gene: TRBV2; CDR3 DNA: TGTGCCAGCAGTGAAACGGCTAGCGGGAGAAGGAATGAGCAGTTCTTC; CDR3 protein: CASSETASGRRNEQFF
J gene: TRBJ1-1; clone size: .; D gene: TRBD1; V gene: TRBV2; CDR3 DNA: TGTGCCAGCAGGCACAGGGGTTTGAACACTGAAGCTTTCTTT; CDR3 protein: CASRHRGLNTEAFF
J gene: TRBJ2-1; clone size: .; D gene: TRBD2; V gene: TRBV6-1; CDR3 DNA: TGTGCCAGCAGCCCTAGCGGGTCCTACAATGAGCAGTTCTTC; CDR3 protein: CASSPSGSYNEQFF
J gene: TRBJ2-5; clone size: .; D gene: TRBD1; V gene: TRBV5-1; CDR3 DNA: TGCGCCAGCTCCGTGAGTACAGGGGGCGGTGAGACCCAGTACTTC; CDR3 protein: CASSVSTGGGETQYF
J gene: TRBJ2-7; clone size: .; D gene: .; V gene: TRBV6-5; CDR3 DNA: TGTGCCAGCAGTTACGAGACAAGCTCCTACGAGCAGTACTTC; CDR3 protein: CASSYETSSYEQYF
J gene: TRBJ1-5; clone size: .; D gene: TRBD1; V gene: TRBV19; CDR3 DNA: TGTGCCAGTAGGCGGACAGGCGAAACTCAGCCCCAGCATTTT; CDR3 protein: CASRRTGETQPQHF
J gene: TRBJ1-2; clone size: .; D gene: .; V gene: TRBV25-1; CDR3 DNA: TGTGCCAGCAGTGAATCGGGGGGTGACTATGGCTACACCTTC; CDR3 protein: CASSESGGDYGYTF
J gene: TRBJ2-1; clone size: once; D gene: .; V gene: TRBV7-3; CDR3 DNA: TGTGCCAGCAGCCCCGGGACTGAATACAATGAGCAGTTCTTC; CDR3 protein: CASSPGTEYNEQFF
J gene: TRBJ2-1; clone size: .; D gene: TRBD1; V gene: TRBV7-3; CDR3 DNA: TGTGCCAGCAGCCCGGGGACAGGTGGATACAATGAGCAGTTCTTC; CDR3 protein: CASSPGTGGYNEQFF